This T cell receptor (beta chain) stems from a study of control samples from healthy donors and cancer patients (dated by TCRdb to between 2020 and 2021). The germline V gene encodes CDR1 LGHDT and CDR2 YNNKEL (reference sequence). The CDR3 holds 16 amino acids from the cysteine to the phenylalanine. The retained sequence is limited to the CDR3, 48 bases, with the frame set at the first base. Relative to germline, V is missing 0 bases and J is missing 5 bases, with 8 bases of the junction outside any gene match. The method was the immunoSEQ multiplex PCR assay. In TCRdb, the immuneACCESS table is reduced to in-frame sequences with V and J assigned. These tables do not hold every clone; where another copy was compared, an unresolved V gene accounts for under half, and the others remain unexplained. The sample table holds 97,000 or so clones, of which under 95% were seen once. The ten most abundant clones make up 2% to 2.5% of the sample.

As concerns this clone: No antigen is known for it. Within one base of it there is no much larger clone, and no base qualities were kept.

What was sequenced was blood. The clonotype originates from a woman aged 18-35 years in good health. The chain is made from TRBV3-1 (or the pseudogene TRBV3-2) and TRBJ2-3; TRBD2 lines up with 7 middle nucleotides. CDR3 region: CASSQDIGLAVDTQYF. The DNA sequence reads TGTGCCAGCAGCCAAGATATCGGGCTAGCGGTAGATACGCAGTATTTT.